The present T cell receptor beta chain was sequenced within a study of early T cells in non-severe SARS-CoV-2 infection. CDR1 and CDR2 from the germline V gene are SGHRS and YFSETQ. V shed 4 bases and J shed 10 bases, with 9 bases lying between them. The length of the CDR3 is 11 residues. TCRdb re-analysed the 5' RACE reads in MiXCR, keeping a single row per CDR3 protein. The profile shows more than 55,000 distinct CDR3 sequences, 5.9% of them singletons. The gene calls are TRBV5-1 and TRBJ2-1; D gene uncertain. The receptor comes from an adult who was a healthcare worker with PCR-confirmed SARS-CoV-2 infection or an uninfected control (not recorded which). Sequenced material: whole blood, taken at baseline. The CDR3 sequence: CASSTDLEQFF. CDR3 in DNA: TGCGCCAGCAGCACAGACCTGGAGCAGTTCTTC.